One and the same sample provided the 8 T cell receptor beta chains below, sequenced in a study of blood T cells in healthy people across ages. Primers used in a second PCR of about 6 to 11 cycles were a sample-barcoded 5' primer and a J-beta primer mix. Via MiXCR, TCRdb re-called the 5' RACE reads, giving one row per CDR3 protein. The sample lists about 1,600,000 distinct CDR3 sequences, around 42% seen once, with 7% to 9% in the top ten. The sequencing input was blood. The receptors derive from a woman under 30 in good health.

This chain links TRBV5-1 with TRBJ2-7; D perhaps matches TRBD2 (5 bases). Germline assignment: CDR1 SGHRS and CDR2 YFSETQ. Trimming shortened V by 2 bases and J by 6 bases, and 15 bases separated the two germline ends. This CDR3 is built from 14 residues. DNA of the CDR3: TGCGCCAGCAGCTTTGCGGAGGTAACTAGCGAGCAGTACTTC. It is translated as CASSFAEVTSEQYF.

This clonotype was seen a few times. The V and J genes are TRBV5-6 and TRBJ2-3, with TRBD2 identical over 10 bases. V trimming: 3 bases; J trimming: 0 bases; junction bases outside the gene matches: 7. The CDR3 totals 17 residues. Per the germline V gene, CDR1 is SGHDT and CDR2 is YYEEEE. This chain's CDR3 is CASSWRGLAASTDTQYF. The CDR3 DNA follows: TGTGCCAGCAGCTGGAGAGGACTAGCGGCTAGCACAGATACGCAGTATTTT. Drawing the rest from reference TRBV5-6 and TRBJ2-3, the complete variable domain is DAGVTQSPTHLIKTRGQQVTLRCSPKSGHDTVSWYQQALGQGPQFIFQYYEEEERQRGNFPDRFSGHQFPNYSSELNVNALLLGDSALYLCASSWRGLAASTDTQYFGPGTRLTVL.

This clonotype was counted between two and nine times. The J gene is TRBJ1-2, the V gene TRBV7-9, with TRBD1 as a possible D gene (6 bases). The V end was cut by 1 base, the J end by 7 bases, with 10 bases between. The length of the CDR3 is 13 residues. Germline loops: CDR1 SEHNR, CDR2 FQNEAQ (reference sequence). This CDR3 reads CASSLGEQGGYTF. The DNA for the CDR3 is TGTGCCAGCAGCTTAGGCGAACAGGGTGGCTACACCTTC.

The chain joins TRBV5-1 to TRBJ2-7; either TRBD1 or TRBD2 may fit D (6 bases each). The J call may be mistaken, given a closer DNA end match to TRBJ2-5. Germline V gives CDR1 SGHRS, CDR2 YFSETQ. This CDR3 has 15 amino acids. The CDR3 nucleotides read TGCGCCAGCAGCTTGTCGTCAGGGGCGGGGGAGACCCAGTACTTC. Encoded protein: CASSLSSGAGETQYF.

The table lists this clonotype with a count of one. The gene calls are TRBV18 and TRBJ1-5; a weak D match, TRBD1 (5 bases). V gave up 6 bases and J gave up 9 bases, with 15 bases separating them. Germline CDR1 reads KGHSH; CDR2 reads LQKENI. The CDR3 runs to 13 residues. The CDR3 DNA reads TGTGCCAGCTCCACTCCGAGGGGTGGGCCCCAGCATTTT. As protein: CASSTPRGGPQHF.

The rearrangement links TRBV6-5 to TRBJ2-3; 9 nucleotides line up with TRBD2. V shed 11 bases, J shed 5 bases, and the junction held 14 bases outside the gene matches. The CDR3 is 15 residues long. Germline lookup yields CDR1 MNHEY and CDR2 SVGAGI. CDR3 amino acids: CAASGAGGPIDTQYF. CDR3 coding DNA: TGTGCCGCTAGCGGGGCGGGAGGGCCCATAGATACGCAGTATTTT.

V usage is TRBV7-9 and J usage is TRBJ1-2; D may be TRBD1 (6 bases). V lost 5 bases and J lost 3, with 16 bases in between. Germline CDR1 is SEHNR and CDR2 is FQNEAQ (reference sequence). The CDR3 is 15 amino acids. CDR3 sequence reads: CASSTVGAAHYGYTF. CDR3 coding DNA: TGTGCCAGCAGCACTGTGGGGGCAGCCCACTATGGCTACACCTTC.

The rearrangement links TRBV3-1 to TRBJ2-7; 7 bases map to TRBD2. Germline CDR1 and CDR2: LGHDT and YNNKEL (reference sequence). The trim removed 4 bases at V and 2 bases at J, leaving 5 bases unmatched. There are 14 residues in the CDR3. The CDR3 bases are TGTGCCAGCAGCCGCGGACTAGACCCCTACGAGCAGTACTTC. It is translated as CASSRGLDPYEQYF.